Below, 20 T cell receptor beta chains from the same sample are listed, as sequenced in a study of cytomegalovirus exposure and HLA in healthy donors (dated by TCRdb to about 2017). The library was built by means of the immunoSEQ multiplex PCR assay. TCRdb re-hosts the immuneACCESS table, in-frame sequences only. Its copies lack some clones; in the studies checked, an unresolved V gene accounts for under half of them, and the cause for the rest is not known. For this sample the table gives over 150,000 clones, of which roughly 84% were detected only once. The biggest ten clones account for 13% of the sample. The sequencing input was PBMCs. The receptors shown here come from a woman aged 25-40 years in good health and CMV-seropositive.

The chain recombines TRBV4-2 with TRBJ1-5; D gene ambiguous. CDR1 LGHNA and CDR2 YNFKEQ come from the germline V gene. The CDR3 is 14 residues long. Trimming cost V 1 base and J 5 bases, with 9 bases left between them. The CDR3, as DNA: TGTGCCAGCAGCCAAGCCGGAGATGATCAGCCCCAGCATTTT. It translates to CASSQAGDDQPQHF.

This clone has just one count. The chain carries TRBV5-4 and TRBJ2-2; 11 positions match TRBD2. Unmatched junction bases numbered 1, after V lost 3 bases and J lost 0 bases. The germline gives CDR1 SGHNT, CDR2 YYREEE (reference sequence). The CDR3 is made up of 16 amino acids. The CDR3 DNA sequence: TGTGCCAGCAGCTGGGGACTAGCGGCGAACACCGGGGAGCTGTTTTTT. Encoded protein: CASSWGLAANTGELFF.

This chain uses TRBV10-3 with TRBJ1-1; D unresolved. V lost 4 bases to trimming and J lost 0 bases, with 6 bases between them. The CDR3 is 13 residues long. Germline V CDR1 and CDR2: ENHRY, SYGVKD. This CDR3 is CAISGFMNTEAFF. DNA for the CDR3: TGTGCCATCAGTGGTTTCATGAACACTGAAGCTTTCTTT.

The chain links TRBV9 to TRBJ2-1; the match to TRBD1 covers 8 bases. CDR3 length: 16 residues. CDR1 is SGDLS and CDR2 is YYNGEE in the germline V gene. The J segment lost 4 bases and the V segment lost 3 bases, leaving 9 bases of the junction unmatched. This chain's CDR3 is CASSAGQGPSYNEQFF. The CDR3 DNA sequence: TGTGCCAGCAGCGCAGGACAGGGTCCATCGTACAATGAGCAGTTCTTC.

The chain combines TRBV11-2 with TRBJ1-1; 8 nucleotides agree with TRBD1. V lost 5 bases and J lost 5; bases outside the gene matches: 7. Germline V gene sequence: CDR1 SGHAT, CDR2 FQNNGV. The CDR3 is 14 amino acids. The CDR3: CASSDRGSLTEAFF. CDR3 bases: TGTGCCAGCAGCGACAGGGGTTCTCTTACTGAAGCTTTCTTT.

This clone was seen a handful of times. This sequence joins TRBV6-4 and TRBJ1-5; D unclear. Trimming pared 6 bases from V and 10 bases from J, leaving 16 bases between. Germline CDR1 is MRHNA and CDR2 is SNTAGT. CDR3 size: 13 residues. The CDR3 DNA follows: TGTGCCAGCAGCCCCCAGTTAAGTCAACCCCAGCATTTT. Its translation is CASSPQLSQPQHF.

This chain connects TRBV19 to TRBJ2-3, with TRBD1 as a possible D gene (6 bases). V gave up 5 bases and J gave up 3 bases, with 18 bases separating them. CDR3 length: 16 amino acids. Germline V gene lookup returns CDR1 LNHDA and CDR2 SQIVND (reference sequence). CDR3 amino acids: CASSSQDSPGTDTQYF. For the CDR3, the DNA is TGTGCCAGTAGTTCCCAGGACAGCCCTGGGACAGATACGCAGTATTTT.

The chain carries TRBV28 and TRBJ2-1; 9 nucleotides align to TRBD1. After removal of 9 bases from V and 6 bases from J, the junction contained 3 bases not matched to a gene. CDR1 is MDHEN and CDR2 is SYDVKM in the germline V gene. CDR3 length equals 12 residues. The DNA of the CDR3 is TGTGCCAGTGAGACAGGGGGCAATGAGCAGTTCTTC. Protein: CASETGGNEQFF.

The CDR3 region has the DNA TGTGCCAGCAATACAGGGGGAGAGACCCAGTACTTC. The encoded protein is CASNTGGETQYF. V and J are TRBV2 and TRBJ2-5; 8 nucleotides agree with TRBD1. Trimming took 7 bases from V and 4 from J; bases not matched to a gene: 2. The germline gives CDR1 SNHLY, CDR2 FYNNEI. The CDR3 is 12 amino acids. Using reference TRBV2 and TRBJ2-5 for the parts outside the CDR3, the full variable domain is EPEVTQTPSHQVTQMGQEVILRCVPISNHLYFYWYRQILGQKVEFLVSFYNNEISEKSEIFDDQFSVERPDGSNFTLKIRSTKLEDSAMYFCASNTGGETQYFGPGTRLLVL.

The chain joins TRBV7-9 to TRBJ2-7, with D possibly TRBD2 on 6 matching bases. Germline CDR1 reads SEHNR; CDR2 reads FQNEAQ (reference sequence). The CDR3 is 14 amino acids. Trimming stripped 10 bases from V and 2 bases from J, with 18 bases between. The CDR3, as DNA: TGTGCCACAACCCAGGGAGGCGTCGCCTACGAGCAGTACTTC. It codes for CATTQGGVAYEQYF.

The DNA of the CDR3 is TGTGCCAGCTTGAGAGCCTACAATCAGCCCCAGCATTTT. It specifies CASLRAYNQPQHF. V gene TRBV2 combines with J gene TRBJ1-5; D remains ambiguous. The V gene lost 8 bases and the J gene lost 3 bases, with 11 bases spanning the gap. The V gene's germline CDR1 is SNHLY and CDR2 FYNNEI. CDR3 length: 13 residues.

V usage is TRBV6-5 and J usage is TRBJ1-2, with D unresolved. The CDR3 runs to 15 residues. Per the germline V gene, CDR1 is MNHEY and CDR2 is SVGAGI. The V end was cut by 7 bases, the J end by 4 bases, with 19 bases between. The CDR3 region has the DNA TGTGCCAGCAAGGCTGGAGAGAGCACGTTCTATGGCTACACCTTC. It codes for CASKAGESTFYGYTF.

This clone has more than one count but fewer than ten. The chain links TRBV30 to TRBJ2-7, with D possibly being TRBD1 (5 bases). In germline, CDR1 is GTSNPN, CDR2 SVGIG (reference sequence). The V end lost 1 base, the J end lost 7 bases, and 17 bases lay between the germline ends. The CDR3 extends over 14 amino acids. CDR3 coding DNA: TGTGCCTGGAGTGACACCCCTGGGGCGAGGGAGCAGTACTTC. Amino acids: CAWSDTPGAREQYF.

The chain joins TRBV5-6 to TRBJ1-1, with D possibly being TRBD1 (5 bases). Trimming removed 4 bases from V and 2 bases from J, with 21 bases in between. CDR1 SGHDT and CDR2 YYEEEE come from the germline V gene. This CDR3 is built from 17 residues. The CDR3 DNA is TGTGCCAGCAGCCGTGCCGCCCAGGGCGAGGTTAACACTGAAGCTTTCTTT. Translated, it gives CASSRAAQGEVNTEAFF.

The chain carries TRBV11-1 and TRBJ2-5, with D perhaps matching TRBD2 (6 bases). The CDR3 totals 18 residues. The germline CDR1 and CDR2 sequences are SGHAT and FQDESV (reference sequence). Trimming removed 5 bases from V and 5 bases from J, with 27 bases in between. The CDR3 coding sequence is TGTGCCAGCAGCCAACCCACCCTCATAGGACTACTCGCGGAGACCCAGTACTTC. The encoded protein is CASSQPTLIGLLAETQYF.

This chain links TRBV7-2 with TRBJ1-5; no definite D call. CDR1 SGHTA and CDR2 FQGNSA come from the germline V gene. There are 15 residues in the CDR3. V was pared by 1 base and J by 6 bases, with 13 bases between. The CDR3 sequence is CASSLGVAGSQPQHF. The DNA for the CDR3 is TGTGCCAGCAGCTTAGGTGTGGCAGGATCTCAGCCCCAGCATTTT.

The CDR3, as DNA: TGTGCCAGCAGCGCAGTGGCGGGTATGGGCACTGAAGCTTTCTTT. Its translation: CASSAVAGMGTEAFF. The chain joins TRBV9 to TRBJ1-1; D gene unclear. Germline CDR1 SGDLS, CDR2 YYNGEE. This CDR3 has 15 amino acids. V dropped 3 bases and J dropped 4 bases, with 16 bases sitting between them.

The rearrangement links TRBV29-1 to TRBJ2-7; D may be TRBD2 (5 bases). Germline assignment: CDR1 SQVTM and CDR2 ANQGSEA. Trimming removed 4 bases from V and 0 bases from J, with 13 bases in between. The CDR3 loop spans 14 amino acids. The CDR3 coding sequence is TGCAGCGTTGGGGCCTACCGGGGCTCCTACGAGCAGTACTTC. It yields the protein CSVGAYRGSYEQYF.

The chain carries TRBV9 and TRBJ2-2; 10 bases are shared with TRBD1. Germline values: CDR1 SGDLS, CDR2 YYNGEE. V was pared by 4 bases and J by 5 bases, with 5 bases of the junction left unmatched. The CDR3 is 15 amino acids. CDR3 sequence reads: CASSPRTGGTGELFF. The CDR3 coding sequence is TGTGCCAGCAGCCCTCGGACAGGGGGGACCGGGGAGCTGTTTTTT.

The chain couples TRBV6-1 to TRBJ1-4; TRBD1 matches at 11 bases. This CDR3 region has 15 residues. Per germline, CDR1 MNHNS and CDR2 SASEGT. V lost 6 bases, J lost 5 bases, and 5 bases stayed unmatched. The DNA of the CDR3 is TGTGCCAGCAGAATCGGGACAGGGGGAAATGAAAAACTGTTTTTT. This gives the protein CASRIGTGGNEKLFF.